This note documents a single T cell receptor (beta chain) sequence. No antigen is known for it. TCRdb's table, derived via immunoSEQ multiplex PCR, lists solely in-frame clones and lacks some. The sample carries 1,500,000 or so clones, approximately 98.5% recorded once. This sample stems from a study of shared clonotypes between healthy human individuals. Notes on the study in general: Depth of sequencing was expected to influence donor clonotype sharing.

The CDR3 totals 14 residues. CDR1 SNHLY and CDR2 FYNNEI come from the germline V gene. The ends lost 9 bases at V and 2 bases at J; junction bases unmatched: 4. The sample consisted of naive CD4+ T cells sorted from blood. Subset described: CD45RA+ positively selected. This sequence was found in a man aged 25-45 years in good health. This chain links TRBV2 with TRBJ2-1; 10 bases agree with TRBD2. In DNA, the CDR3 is TGTGCCAGAACAGCGGGGGGGACCTACAATGAGCAGTTCTTC. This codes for CARTAGGTYNEQFF.